This TCR beta chain was recorded in a study of T cells in Graves' hyperthyroidism and ophthalmopathy. Comment on this clonotype: No antigen is known for it.

RNA transcripts were the template for amplifying TCR beta CDR3 regions. A set of HTBI primers served as the primers for a first-round RT-PCR of the TCR CDR3. TCRdb reprocessed the multiplex PCR reads with MiXCR, giving one entry per CDR3 protein. The repertoire holds roughly 500,000 distinct CDR3 sequences, with 14% as singletons. Uncontrolled infection, other autoimmune disease, pregnancy or lactation excluded patients. The PBMCs had their origin in 10 ml of fresh peripheral blood. Overall study results and limits: Ophthalmopathy and stable hyperthyroidism were told apart by a 13 V-J model.

Germline CDR1 is MNHEY and CDR2 is SVGEGT. This CDR3 has 15 residues. Trimming took off 7 bases at V and 3 bases at J, with 16 bases between the two ends. The chain couples TRBV6-2 or TRBV6-3 to TRBJ1-5; D is possibly TRBD1 (5 bases). The receptor was isolated from a woman in her twenties or thirties with Graves' hyperthyroidism that later progressed to Graves' ophthalmopathy. Specimen: blood. The CDR3 loop is CASTPGTEHNQPQHF. CDR3 in DNA: TGTGCCAGCACCCCCGGGACGGAACACAATCAGCCCCAGCATTTT.